This passage covers 27 T cell receptor beta chains from one sample sequenced in a study of T cells in Graves' hyperthyroidism and ophthalmopathy (dated by TCRdb to the late 2010s). Receptors were amplified or captured by multiplex PCR. Sequencing relied on an Illumina HiSeq 2000. The TCR beta CDR3 regions were amplified from RNA transcripts. The TCR CDR3 was subjected to a first round of RT-PCR using the HTBI primer set and the Qiagen OneStep RT-PCR kit. In TCRdb, the public reads were trimmed at Q25 with fastp and aligned with MiXCR, with productive beta chains retained. Identical CDR3 proteins give one entry, which carries the most common genes and DNA. This sample comprises a few hundred thousand distinct CDR3 sequences, around 25% of them detected only once. The ten largest clones add up to roughly 80% of the sample. What was sequenced was blood. These TCRs come from a man aged 50-60 years with Graves' hyperthyroidism.

The rearrangement links TRBV7-9 to TRBJ2-7, with a possible D match to TRBD2 (7 bases). The CDR3 totals 13 residues. Trimming removed 6 bases from V and 6 bases from J, with 15 bases in between. Germline values: CDR1 SEHNR, CDR2 FQNEAQ (reference sequence). This CDR3 is CASSSRGAGEQYF. In DNA form, the CDR3 reads TGTGCCAGCAGTTCTCGGGGGGCCGGCGAGCAGTACTTC.

This clonotype was detected many times. The chain joins TRBV2 to TRBJ1-1; D is ambiguous. Germline assignment: CDR1 SNHLY and CDR2 FYNNEI. CDR3 length equals 13 residues. The germline V and J ends were trimmed by 5 bases and 6 bases, with 13 bases remaining between them. The CDR3 reads CASSYRREAEAFF. The CDR3 nucleotides read TGTGCCAGCAGTTACCGGAGGGAGGCTGAAGCTTTCTTT.

J is TRBJ2-5 and V is TRBV6-1; perhaps TRBD2 as D (5 bases). Per the germline V gene, CDR1 is MNHNS and CDR2 is SASEGT. This CDR3 is built from 14 residues. The germline V and J ends were trimmed by 6 bases and 9 bases, with 20 bases remaining between them. The CDR3 coding sequence is TGTGCCAGCAGCACCACAGCGGCGGGTCGGGCCCAGTACTTC. Protein sequence: CASSTTAAGRAQYF.

The chain is built from TRBV19 and TRBJ2-6; 13 bases agree with TRBD2. CDR3 length equals 21 residues. Germline V gene data show CDR1 as LNHDA and CDR2 as SQIVND (reference sequence). The V segment lost 5 bases and the J segment 4 bases; nucleotides outside the gene matches: 17. The CDR3: CASSSRTSGSEGRSGANVLTF. The CDR3 nucleotides are TGTGCCAGTAGTTCCCGGACTAGCGGGAGCGAAGGCCGCTCCGGGGCCAACGTCCTGACTTTC.

This clonotype was counted only a few times. The chain uses TRBV20-1 and TRBJ1-2; tentative D call: TRBD1 (5 bases). The ends were cut back, 1 base at V and 7 bases at J, with 16 bases in the middle. This CDR3 is 14 amino acids long. CDR1 DFQATT and CDR2 SNEGSKA come from the germline V gene (reference sequence). The CDR3 DNA is TGCAGTGCTAGAGCACGAGGGGTGGAGAGTGGCTACACCTTC. Protein: CSARARGVESGYTF.

This clonotype was seen ten or more times. This chain connects TRBV12-3 or TRBV12-4 to TRBJ2-3, with 9 positions matching TRBD1. The CDR3 runs 16 residues. The ends lost 5 bases at V and 3 bases at J; junction bases unmatched: 9. Written as DNA, the CDR3 is TGTGCCAGCAGTCCTAACAGGGGGCCTTTGACAGATACGCAGTATTTT. Amino acid sequence: CASSPNRGPLTDTQYF.

This clonotype was seen a few times. The chain combines TRBV7-9 with TRBJ2-7, with D possibly TRBD1 on 6 matching bases. The V gene's germline CDR1 is SEHNR and CDR2 FQNEAQ (reference sequence). CDR3 length: 14 residues. V was cut by 5 bases and J by 0 bases, with 11 bases left in between. The CDR3 nucleotides are TGTGCCAGCAGCCCCAGGGGTCCCTCCTACGAGCAGTACTTC. This codes for CASSPRGPSYEQYF.

The chain carries TRBV19 and TRBJ2-1, with D perhaps matching TRBD2 (6 bases). The germline V gene has CDR1 LNHDA and CDR2 SQIVND (reference sequence). Trimming left V 2 bases short and J 7 bases short, with 15 bases between. This CDR3 has 15 residues. The CDR3 DNA follows: TGTGCCAGTAGTATACTCGGAGGGCCTAGAAATGAGCAGTTCTTC. Translating it yields CASSILGGPRNEQFF.

This rearrangement joins TRBV20-1 to TRBJ1-5, with TRBD1 matching over 8 bases. The J segment lost 7 bases and the V segment lost 3 bases, leaving 11 bases of the junction unmatched. The CDR3 is 15 amino acids. Germline lookup yields CDR1 DFQATT and CDR2 SNEGSKA (reference sequence). The CDR3 reads CSASIRAGGGQPQHF. The CDR3 coding sequence is TGCAGTGCTAGCATTCGGGCAGGGGGCGGACAGCCCCAGCATTTT.

This clonotype was counted between two and nine times. The chain joins TRBV29-1 to TRBJ2-5; D is tentatively TRBD1 or TRBD2 (6 bases each). CDR1 is SQVTM, CDR2 ANQGSEA, per germline. The ends were cut back, 4 bases at V and 5 bases at J, with 14 bases in the middle. This CDR3 is 13 amino acids long. The CDR3 DNA follows: TGCAGCGTTGGGGGGGCAGGCGTGGAGACCCAGTACTTC. Protein sequence: CSVGGAGVETQYF.

The rearrangement joins TRBV6-1 to TRBJ2-7, with 11 bases matching TRBD1. The CDR3 spans 15 residues. The V segment lost 2 bases and the J segment 7 bases; nucleotides outside the gene matches: 7. Germline assignment: CDR1 MNHNS and CDR2 SASEGT. The CDR3 spells CASSETGTGGEEQYF. The CDR3 nucleotides read TGTGCCAGCAGTGAAACTGGGACAGGGGGTGAGGAGCAGTACTTC.

This clonotype was picked up a small number of times. The gene calls are TRBV5-1 and TRBJ2-5; no definite D call. The CDR3 runs to 15 residues. CDR1 is SGHRS, CDR2 YFSETQ, per germline. V lost 5 bases and J lost 0, with 14 bases in between. The CDR3 here is CASRTSGGYQETQYF. The DNA of the CDR3 is TGCGCCAGCAGGACCTCCGGCGGATACCAAGAGACCCAGTACTTC.

The table lists this clonotype with a few counts. V and J are TRBV14 and TRBJ2-6; D ambiguous. CDR1 and CDR2 (germline): SGHDN, FVKESK. This CDR3 spans 14 amino acids. Trimming stripped 3 bases from V and 1 base from J, with 4 bases between. The CDR3 coding sequence is TGTGCCAGCAGCCATTATTCTGGGGCCAACGTCCTGACTTTC. This codes for CASSHYSGANVLTF. Full variable domain (remainder filled in from reference TRBV14 and TRBJ2-6): EAGVTQFPSHSVIEKGQTVTLRCDPISGHDNLYWYRRVMGKEIKFLLHFVKESKQDESGMPNNRFLAERTGGTYSTLKVQPAELEDSGVYFCASSHYSGANVLTFGAGSRLTVL.

CDR3 amino acids: CATSRVSREQFF. The CDR3 DNA reads as TGTGCCACCAGCAGAGTCTCGCGGGAGCAGTTCTTC. The chain links TRBV15 to TRBJ2-1; D is uncertain. The CDR3 consists of 12 residues. Germline CDR1 and CDR2: LNHNV and YYDKDF (reference sequence). Trimming removed 1 base at V and 10 bases at J, with 8 bases between.

This clonotype was observed many times. The chain recombines TRBV12-3 or TRBV12-4 with TRBJ2-7, with TRBD1 matching 9 bases. Germline trimming cut 5 bases from V and 5 bases from J; bases unmatched to any gene: 4. The CDR3 extends over 13 amino acids. The CDR3 DNA follows: TGTGCCAGCAGTGGACAGGGGTCGAACGAGCAGTACTTC. Protein: CASSGQGSNEQYF.

This clonotype has more than one count but fewer than ten. The V and J genes are TRBV28 and TRBJ1-1; 8 bases match TRBD1. Germline CDR1 MDHEN, CDR2 SYDVKM. The CDR3 has 14 residues. The V and J ends lost 3 bases and 4 bases, in that order; junction bases with no gene match: 4. CDR3 loop: CASSFVQGVTEAFF. CDR3 DNA: TGTGCCAGCAGTTTTGTACAGGGGGTCACTGAAGCTTTCTTT.

The V gene is TRBV6-1, the J gene TRBJ1-5; D gene unclear. Trimming cost V 2 bases and J 7 bases, with 9 bases left between them. The V gene's germline CDR1 is MNHNS and CDR2 SASEGT. This CDR3 is built from 13 residues. The CDR3 bases are TGTGCCAGCAGTGAACTGGGTTTCCAGCCCCAGCATTTT. It yields the protein CASSELGFQPQHF.

The rearrangement links TRBV24-1 to TRBJ2-1; 11 nucleotides agree with TRBD2. This CDR3 has 16 amino acids. Trimming took 9 bases from V and 3 from J; bases not matched to a gene: 9. CDR1 and CDR2 from the germline V gene are KGHDR and SFDVKD. The CDR3 sequence is CATAMVGTSGYNEQFF. DNA for the CDR3: TGTGCCACCGCGATGGTCGGGACTAGCGGCTACAATGAGCAGTTCTTC.

This clonotype occurred a few times. This rearrangement joins TRBV2 to TRBJ2-1; D not certain. V gave up 7 bases and J gave up 0 bases, with 13 bases separating them. CDR3 length: 15 amino acids. Germline CDR1 is SNHLY and CDR2 is FYNNEI. The DNA for the CDR3 is TGTGCCAGCACCGAAGGGTTCCGCTCCTACAATGAGCAGTTCTTC. Encoded protein: CASTEGFRSYNEQFF. Using reference TRBV2 and TRBJ2-1 for the parts outside the CDR3, the full variable domain is EPEVTQTPSHQVTQMGQEVILRCVPISNHLYFYWYRQILGQKVEFLVSFYNNEISEKSEIFDDQFSVERPDGSNFTLKIRSTKLEDSAMYFCASTEGFRSYNEQFFGPGTRLTVL.

This clonotype showed up just a few times. This sequence joins TRBV28 and TRBJ2-7, with TRBD2 matching over 7 bases. CDR1 is MDHEN and CDR2 is SYDVKM in the germline V gene. Germline trimming cut 2 bases from V and 3 bases from J; bases unmatched to any gene: 7. CDR3 length: 15 amino acids. CDR3: CASSLTASGGYEQYF. The CDR3 nucleotides are TGTGCCAGCAGTTTAACGGCTAGCGGAGGCTACGAGCAGTACTTC.

This clonotype was counted a few times. The V gene is TRBV6-1, the J gene TRBJ1-1; no reliable D call. Between the trimmed V and J ends, which lost 7 bases and 0 bases, there was a span of 9 bases. Germline values: CDR1 MNHNS, CDR2 SASEGT. The CDR3 extends over 13 amino acids. The DNA of the CDR3 is TGTGCCAGCAAAGCTGGGGTGAACACTGAAGCTTTCTTT. This sequence encodes CASKAGVNTEAFF.

This clonotype showed up many times. This chain links TRBV11-1 with TRBJ2-3; D unresolved. Trimming pared 2 bases from V and 9 bases from J, leaving 15 bases between. CDR1 is SGHAT and CDR2 is FQDESV in the germline V gene (reference sequence). The CDR3 totals 14 residues. CDR3 nucleotide sequence: TGTGCCAGCAGCTTACCCCTTAGTGTTACGACGCAGTATTTT. This encodes CASSLPLSVTTQYF. The full variable domain, in which reference TRBV11-1 and TRBJ2-3 provide the parts outside the CDR3, is EAEVAQSPRYKITEKSQAVAFWCDPISGHATLYWYRQILGQGPELLVQFQDESVVDDSQLPKDRFSAERLKGVDSTLKIQPAELGDSAMYLCASSLPLSVTTQYFGPGTRLTVL.

The chain uses TRBV20-1 and TRBJ2-3; D unresolved. Trimming removed 4 bases at V and 5 bases at J, with 7 bases between. This CDR3 is built from 11 residues. Germline loops: CDR1 DFQATT, CDR2 SNEGSKA (reference sequence). For the CDR3, the DNA is TGCAGTGCTATTTGGAGAGATACGCAGTATTTT. Translated: CSAIWRDTQYF.

This clonotype was detected many times. The chain links TRBV12-3 or TRBV12-4 to TRBJ2-1; perhaps TRBD2 as D (6 bases). The V end lost 7 bases, the J end lost 7 bases, and 20 bases lay between the germline ends. The CDR3 runs 15 residues. In nucleotides, the CDR3 is TGTGCCAGCACAGAGCTGGCCGGGAGAAGGAATGAGCAGTTCTTC. Its translation is CASTELAGRRNEQFF.

The genes are TRBV10-3 and TRBJ2-7; TRBD2 matches at 7 bases. Germline CDR1 ENHRY, CDR2 SYGVKD. The trim removed 9 bases at V and 0 bases at J, leaving 11 bases unmatched. The CDR3 runs 15 residues. The CDR3 protein is CAIRGSGLSSYEQYF. The DNA of the CDR3 is TGTGCCATTAGAGGGTCGGGACTAAGCTCCTACGAGCAGTACTTC.

The rearrangement links TRBV5-4 to TRBJ1-2; 7 bases match TRBD1. This CDR3 spans 15 amino acids. V shed 3 bases and J 5 bases; nucleotides not matched to a gene: 10. CDR1 and CDR2 (germline): SGHNT, YYREEE (reference sequence). The CDR3 reads CASSSQGKPSYGYTF. CDR3 nucleotides: TGTGCCAGCAGCTCACAGGGGAAACCTTCTTATGGCTACACCTTC. Drawing the rest from reference TRBV5-4 and TRBJ1-2, the complete variable domain is ETGVTQSPTHLIKTRGQQVTLRCSSQSGHNTVSWYQQALGQGPQFIFQYYREEENGRGNFPPRFSGLQFPNYSSELNVNALELDDSALYLCASSSQGKPSYGYTFGSGTRLTVV.

This clonotype was counted at least ten times. The rearrangement links TRBV20-1 to TRBJ2-7, with 7 bases aligning to TRBD2. This CDR3 is built from 13 residues. Germline CDR1 reads DFQATT; CDR2 reads SNEGSKA (reference sequence). The J segment lost 3 bases and the V segment lost 2 bases, leaving 4 bases of the junction unmatched. The CDR3 here is CSARKASGYEQYF. In nucleotides, the CDR3 is TGCAGTGCTAGAAAGGCTAGCGGCTACGAGCAGTACTTC.